A selection of T cell receptor beta chains follows, all from one sample in a study of shared clonotypes between healthy human individuals. The table came from immunoSEQ multiplex PCR; TCRdb's copy has only in-frame clones and leaves some out. This table holds about 480,000 clones, about four fifths found once. Sequenced sample: PBMCs. The source is a woman between 40 and 55 years old in good health. Some clones in this sample may be carry-over from other donors' samples. CDR3s leave out the opening cysteine and the closing phenylalanine or tryptophan. Fields, in order: V gene, J gene, CDR3 protein.

v_gene: TRBV28; j_gene: TRBJ2-1; CDR3aa: ASRTDRAVYNEQF
v_gene: TRBV2; j_gene: TRBJ2-7; CDR3aa: ASSRGQQNYEQY
v_gene: TRBV29-1; j_gene: TRBJ2-5; CDR3aa: SVEDTGGAGETQY
v_gene: TRBV9; j_gene: TRBJ2-7; CDR3aa: ASSVGGANSYEQY
v_gene: TRBV5-1; j_gene: TRBJ2-7; CDR3aa: ASSFDAAYEQY
v_gene: TRBV21-1; j_gene: TRBJ1-1; CDR3aa: ASSIILGTGEATEAF
v_gene: TRBV6-1; j_gene: TRBJ1-2; CDR3aa: ASSEGGQGRNYGYT
v_gene: TRBV29-1; j_gene: TRBJ2-7; CDR3aa: SALAGAEYEQY
v_gene: TRBV19; j_gene: TRBJ1-2; CDR3aa: ASSIKDGLYGYT
v_gene: TRBV7-2; j_gene: TRBJ2-7; CDR3aa: ASSLAGQGLYEQY
v_gene: TRBV7-9; j_gene: TRBJ1-1; CDR3aa: ASSFRDSMNTEAF
v_gene: TRBV6-4; j_gene: TRBJ2-1; CDR3aa: ASSPTGTSGGNEQF
v_gene: TRBV28; j_gene: TRBJ2-1; CDR3aa: ASRGLAGGRNNEQF
v_gene: TRBV10-2; j_gene: TRBJ2-5; CDR3aa: ASSERRAYQETQY
v_gene: TRBV28; j_gene: TRBJ1-4; CDR3aa: ASSVTGGGEKLF
v_gene: TRBV18; j_gene: TRBJ2-7; CDR3aa: ASSPGARYEQY
v_gene: TRBV2; j_gene: TRBJ1-5; CDR3aa: ASSKTGQPQH
v_gene: TRBV28; j_gene: TRBJ1-1; CDR3aa: ASMVSGDLPEAF
v_gene: TRBV19; j_gene: TRBJ2-5; CDR3aa: ASSWALAGNQETQY
v_gene: TRBV5-1; j_gene: TRBJ1-5; CDR3aa: ASSLEINQPQH
v_gene: TRBV6-1; j_gene: TRBJ1-5; CDR3aa: ASSDPGVRQPQH
v_gene: TRBV20-1; j_gene: TRBJ2-2; CDR3aa: SVAGTGELF
v_gene: TRBV7-1; j_gene: TRBJ2-5; CDR3aa: ASSLDLPPRTQY
v_gene: TRBV2; j_gene: TRBJ2-2; CDR3aa: ASVSSPANTGELF
v_gene: TRBV4-2; j_gene: TRBJ1-2; CDR3aa: ASSQDGGQGGYT
v_gene: TRBV5-1; j_gene: TRBJ2-2; CDR3aa: ASSSGQAGELF
v_gene: TRBV30; j_gene: TRBJ2-7; CDR3aa: AWRPQGAGYEQY
v_gene: TRBV5-1; j_gene: TRBJ2-5; CDR3aa: ASSPAPTGQETQY
v_gene: TRBV2; j_gene: TRBJ2-7; CDR3aa: ASRSYGWGTATYEQY